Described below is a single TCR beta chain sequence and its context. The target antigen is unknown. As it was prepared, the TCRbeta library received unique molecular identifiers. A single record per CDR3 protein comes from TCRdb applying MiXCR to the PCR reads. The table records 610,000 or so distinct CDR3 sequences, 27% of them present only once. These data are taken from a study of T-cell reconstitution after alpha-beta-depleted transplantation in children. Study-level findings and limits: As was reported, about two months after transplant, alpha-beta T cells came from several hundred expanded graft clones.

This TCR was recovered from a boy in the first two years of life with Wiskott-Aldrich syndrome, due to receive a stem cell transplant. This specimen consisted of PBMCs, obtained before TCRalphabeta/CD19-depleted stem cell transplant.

The CDR3 loop is CASSSLAASGTSYNEQFF. As DNA, the CDR3 is TGTGCCAGCTCATCCCTCGCGGCTAGCGGGACTTCCTACAATGAGCAGTTCTTC. The chain has TRBV18 and TRBJ2-1; 9 nucleotides align to TRBD2. Germline V CDR1 and CDR2: KGHSH, LQKENI. This CDR3 spans 18 amino acids. The V gene end was trimmed by 5 bases and the J gene end by 1 base; junction bases not matched to a gene: 12.